Shown below are 18 T cell receptor beta chains from a single sample sequenced in a study of identical twins (dated by TCRdb to the mid-2010s). Library preparation was by 5' RACE. Sequencing was performed on an Illumina HiSeq 2000. Using fastp trimming at Q25 and MiXCR clonotype assembly, TCRdb reanalyzed the public sequencing data and kept in-frame beta chains. When rows share a CDR3 protein, they turn into one entry using the most common DNA and genes. The sample data list around 280,000 distinct CDR3 sequences, and approximately 8% of these were observed just once. The top ten clonotypes cover less than 2.5% of the sample. This sample also belongs to another study, concerning yellow fever vaccine responses in identical twins.

Sequencing was done on a sample of memory (CD45RO+) T cells sorted from blood. The sample's cell subset or site label, in plain terms: CD45RO+ enriched T cells. The receptors stem from a woman between 18 and 30 years old in good health.

This clonotype was recorded many times. V is TRBV24-1 and J is TRBJ2-1; D is possibly TRBD2 (5 bases). CDR3 size: 15 residues. Germline-derived CDR1 and CDR2 are KGHDR and SFDVKD. V dropped 5 bases and J dropped 5 bases, with 15 bases sitting between them. The CDR3 protein is CATSAGEGVHNEQFF. DNA of the CDR3: TGTGCCACCAGTGCAGGTGAGGGTGTGCACAATGAGCAGTTCTTC.

The chain carries TRBV6-5 and TRBJ2-1, with 9 positions matching TRBD1. The CDR3 consists of 15 residues. The V segment lost 4 bases and the J segment 3 bases; nucleotides outside the gene matches: 4. Germline V lookup: CDR1 MNHEY, CDR2 SVGAGI. The chain's CDR3 is CASSSSTGGYNEQFF. For the CDR3, the DNA is TGTGCCAGCAGTTCATCGACAGGGGGCTACAATGAGCAGTTCTTC.

The rearrangement joins TRBV20-1 to TRBJ2-7, with TRBD2 as a possible D gene (5 bases). CDR3 size: 14 residues. Germline CDR1 reads DFQATT; CDR2 reads SNEGSKA (reference sequence). V was shortened by 3 bases and J by 0 bases, with 12 bases between the two germline ends. This CDR3 reads CSARGQGSSYEQYV. The CDR3 nucleotides read TGCAGTGCTAGGGGTCAAGGGAGCTCCTACGAGCAGTACGTC.

This sequence joins TRBV14 and TRBJ2-1; D possibly corresponds to TRBD1 (5 bases). V lost 1 base and J lost 2, with 12 bases in between. CDR1 and CDR2 from the germline V gene are SGHDN and FVKESK. CDR3 length: 16 residues. The CDR3 spells CASSQGGLTAYNEQFF. CDR3 nucleotide sequence: TGTGCCAGCAGCCAAGGGGGTCTGACAGCCTACAATGAGCAGTTCTTC. The full variable domain, rest sourced from reference TRBV14 and TRBJ2-1, is EAGVTQFPSHSVIEKGQTVTLRCDPISGHDNLYWYRRVMGKEIKFLLHFVKESKQDESGMPNNRFLAERTGGTYSTLKVQPAELEDSGVYFCASSQGGLTAYNEQFFGPGTRLTVL.

Only a few counts were recorded for this clonotype. The chain couples TRBV2 to TRBJ2-1; TRBD2 is a possible D gene (6 bases). This CDR3 comprises 14 residues. V lost 4 bases and J lost 8, with 15 bases in between. The germline V gene has CDR1 SNHLY and CDR2 FYNNEI. In nucleotides, the CDR3 is TGTGCCAGCAGTGGACTAGTGGATTTATATGAGCAGTTCTTC. It translates to CASSGLVDLYEQFF.

This clonotype was observed at least ten times. This chain uses TRBV5-1 with TRBJ2-3; D is unclear. Between the trimmed V and J ends, which lost 4 bases and 0 bases, there was a span of 15 bases. CDR3 size: 16 residues. CDR1 SGHRS and CDR2 YFSETQ come from the germline V gene. This chain's CDR3 is CASSAVSGFSTDTQYF. In DNA form, the CDR3 reads TGCGCCAGCAGCGCCGTTTCGGGTTTTAGCACAGATACGCAGTATTTT.

This clonotype has at least ten counts. The chain joins TRBV6-1 to TRBJ2-1; D uncertain. Trimming removed 10 bases at V and 0 bases at J, with 13 bases between. The CDR3 totals 14 residues. Germline CDR1 is MNHNS and CDR2 is SASEGT. CDR3 amino acids: CATLVMGSYNEQFF. CDR3 sequence (DNA): TGTGCCACCCTAGTGATGGGCTCCTACAATGAGCAGTTCTTC.

This clonotype came up a few times. This chain joins TRBV28 and TRBJ2-1; 9 bases align to TRBD2. This CDR3 comprises 14 residues. V dropped 10 bases and J dropped 6; count of bases not matched to a gene: 10. Germline assignment: CDR1 MDHEN and CDR2 SYDVKM. The CDR3 here is CATSWSGRFNEQFF. CDR3 DNA: TGTGCCACCTCGTGGAGCGGGAGGTTCAATGAGCAGTTCTTC.

In this sample, this clonotype turned up many times. CDR3 region: CASSLGWRSRTDTQYF. In DNA form, the CDR3 reads TGTGCCAGCAGCTTGGGATGGCGGTCTCGCACAGATACGCAGTATTTT. This chain uses TRBV5-6 with TRBJ2-3; D unclear. V lost 0 bases, J lost 1 base, and 12 bases lay in between. The CDR3 contains 16 residues. CDR1 is SGHDT, CDR2 YYEEEE, per germline.

This clonotype showed up just a few times. V usage is TRBV6-1 and J usage is TRBJ2-3, with D maybe TRBD2 (7 bases). With 4 bases removed from V and 1 base from J, the gap between germline ends came to 15 bases. This CDR3 contains 16 residues. In germline, CDR1 is MNHNS, CDR2 SASEGT. The CDR3 is CASSGKQGGGTDTQYF. The CDR3 coding sequence is TGTGCCAGCAGTGGCAAACAGGGAGGGGGCACAGATACGCAGTATTTT.

This clonotype was seen many times. The chain employs TRBV29-1 and TRBJ1-5; 10 nucleotides align to TRBD1. Germline assignment: CDR1 SQVTM and CDR2 ANQGSEA. The CDR3 has 14 residues. The junction had 6 bases not matched to a gene; V was cut back by 6 bases and J by 4 bases. The CDR3: CSVRQGATNQPQHF. The CDR3 DNA reads TGCAGCGTAAGACAGGGGGCAACGAATCAGCCCCAGCATTTT.

The V and J genes are TRBV12-3 or TRBV12-4 and TRBJ1-5; D might be TRBD1 (6 bases). Trimming pared 1 base from V and 4 bases from J, leaving 17 bases between. CDR3 length: 17 residues. The CDR3 sequence is CASSLGSAGARNQPQHF. The CDR3 nucleotides are TGTGCCAGCAGTTTAGGTTCGGCAGGGGCCAGAAATCAGCCCCAGCATTTT.

This chain joins TRBV6-1 and TRBJ2-5; the D is unclear. V lost 2 bases to trimming and J lost 2 bases, with 9 bases between them. Germline CDR1 MNHNS, CDR2 SASEGT. The CDR3 extends over 14 amino acids. The CDR3 coding sequence is TGTGCCAGCAGTGAAACTTGGGCGCAAGAGACCCAGTACTTC. It specifies CASSETWAQETQYF.

In DNA, the CDR3 is TGTGCCAGCAGACTTATACAGGGGGCTAGTATAAGCACTGAAGCTTTCTTT. It specifies CASRLIQGASISTEAFF. This chain links TRBV28 with TRBJ1-1, with 9 bases lining up with TRBD1. Germline V gene data show CDR1 as MDHEN and CDR2 as SYDVKM. The CDR3 has 17 amino acids. Trimming took 6 bases from V and 4 from J; bases not matched to a gene: 15.

This clonotype was counted many times. The chain combines TRBV6-2 or TRBV6-3 with TRBJ1-5, with D possibly TRBD1 on 5 matching bases. The CDR3 has 14 amino acids. The V end lost 4 bases, the J end lost 0 bases, and 7 bases lay between the germline ends. Germline lookup yields CDR1 MNHEY and CDR2 SVGEGT. The CDR3 loop is CASSLTASNQPQHF. The CDR3 region has the DNA TGTGCCAGCAGTTTGACAGCTAGCAATCAGCCCCAGCATTTT.

The chain recombines TRBV6-5 with TRBJ1-4; D remains ambiguous. Trimming shortened V by 2 bases and J by 7 bases, and 11 bases separated the two germline ends. Germline V gene data show CDR1 as MNHEY and CDR2 as SVGAGI. The CDR3 loop spans 14 amino acids. Written as DNA, the CDR3 is TGTGCCAGCAGTTACGGGGTCGGTGGTGAAAAACTGTTTTTT. Protein sequence: CASSYGVGGEKLFF.

The chain uses TRBV28 and TRBJ1-1; D might be TRBD1 (5 bases). The CDR3 sequence is 14 residues long. With 3 bases removed from V and 7 bases from J, the gap between germline ends came to 15 bases. CDR1 and CDR2 from the germline V gene are MDHEN and SYDVKM. The DNA for the CDR3 is TGTGCCAGCAGTTTCGGAACAGGCCACATTGAAGCTTTCTTT. Translated: CASSFGTGHIEAFF.

In this sample, this clonotype turned up many times. The chain combines TRBV5-1 with TRBJ2-2; D not resolved. From germline, CDR1 is SGHRS and CDR2 YFSETQ. The V gene lost 1 base and the J gene lost 3 bases, with 7 bases spanning the gap. The CDR3 sequence is 14 residues long. CDR3 amino acids: CASSLLVDTGELFF. The CDR3 bases are TGCGCCAGCAGCTTGCTTGTTGACACCGGGGAGCTGTTTTTT.